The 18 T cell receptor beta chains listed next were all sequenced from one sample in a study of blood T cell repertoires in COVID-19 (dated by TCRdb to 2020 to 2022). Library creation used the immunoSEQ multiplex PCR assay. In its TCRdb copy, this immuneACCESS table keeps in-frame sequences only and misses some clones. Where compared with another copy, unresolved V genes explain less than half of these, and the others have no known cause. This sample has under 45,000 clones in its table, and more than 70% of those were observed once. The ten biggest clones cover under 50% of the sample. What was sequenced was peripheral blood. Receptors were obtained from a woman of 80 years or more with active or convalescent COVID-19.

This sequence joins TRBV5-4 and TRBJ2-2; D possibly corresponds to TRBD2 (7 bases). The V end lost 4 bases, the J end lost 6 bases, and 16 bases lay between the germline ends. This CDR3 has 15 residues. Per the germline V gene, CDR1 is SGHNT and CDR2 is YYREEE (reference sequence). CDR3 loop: CASSGGGVGPGELFF. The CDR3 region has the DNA TGTGCCAGCAGCGGGGGGGGCGTAGGCCCCGGGGAGCTGTTTTTT.

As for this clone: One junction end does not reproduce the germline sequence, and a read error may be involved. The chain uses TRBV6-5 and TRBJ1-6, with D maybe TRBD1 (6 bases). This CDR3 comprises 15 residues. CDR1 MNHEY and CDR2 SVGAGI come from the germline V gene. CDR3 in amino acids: CVSESDSSYNSPLHF. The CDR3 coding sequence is TGTGTCAGCGAGTCGGACAGCTCCTATAATTCACCCCTCCACTTT.

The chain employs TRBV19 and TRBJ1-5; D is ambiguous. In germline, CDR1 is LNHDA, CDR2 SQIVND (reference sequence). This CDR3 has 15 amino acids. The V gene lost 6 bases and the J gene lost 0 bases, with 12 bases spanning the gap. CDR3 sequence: CASRTTSYSNQPQHF. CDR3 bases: TGTGCCAGTAGGACAACAAGTTATAGCAATCAGCCCCAGCATTTT.

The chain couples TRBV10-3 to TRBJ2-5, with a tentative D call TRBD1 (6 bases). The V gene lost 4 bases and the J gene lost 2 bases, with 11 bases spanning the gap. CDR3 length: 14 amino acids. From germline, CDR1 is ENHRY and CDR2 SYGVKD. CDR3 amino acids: CAISGTAEQETQYF. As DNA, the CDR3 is TGTGCCATCAGTGGGACAGCTGAACAAGAGACCCAGTACTTC.

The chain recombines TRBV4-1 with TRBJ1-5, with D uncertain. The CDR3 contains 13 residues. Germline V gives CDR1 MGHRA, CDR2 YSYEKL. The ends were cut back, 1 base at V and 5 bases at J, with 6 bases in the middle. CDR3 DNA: TGCGCCAGCAGCCAAGTTTCTGATCAGCCCCAGCATTTT. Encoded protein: CASSQVSDQPQHF.

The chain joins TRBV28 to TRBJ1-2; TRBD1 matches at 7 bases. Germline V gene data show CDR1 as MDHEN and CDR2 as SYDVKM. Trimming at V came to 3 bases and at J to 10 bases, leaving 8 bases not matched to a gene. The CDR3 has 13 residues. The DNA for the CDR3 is TGTGCCAGCAGTTTTCCTGACAGGGAAGTCTACACCTTC. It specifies CASSFPDREVYTF.

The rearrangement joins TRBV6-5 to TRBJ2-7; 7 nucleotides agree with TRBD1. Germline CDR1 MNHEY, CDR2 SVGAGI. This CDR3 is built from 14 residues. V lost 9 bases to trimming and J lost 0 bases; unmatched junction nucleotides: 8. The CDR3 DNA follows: TGTGCCAGTGGGCGGGCAGGGGGCTCCTACGAGCAGTACTTC. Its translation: CASGRAGGSYEQYF.

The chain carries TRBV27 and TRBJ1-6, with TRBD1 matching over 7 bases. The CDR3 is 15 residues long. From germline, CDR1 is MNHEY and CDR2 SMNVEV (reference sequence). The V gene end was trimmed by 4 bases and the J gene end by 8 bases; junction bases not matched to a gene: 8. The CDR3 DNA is TGTGCCAGCAGTTCTTGGGGACAGCCAGATTCACCCCTCCACTTT. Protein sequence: CASSSWGQPDSPLHF.

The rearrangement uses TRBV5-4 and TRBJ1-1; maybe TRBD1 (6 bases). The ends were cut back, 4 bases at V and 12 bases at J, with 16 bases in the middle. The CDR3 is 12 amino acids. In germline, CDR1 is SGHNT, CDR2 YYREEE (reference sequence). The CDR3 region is CASSHANRETFF. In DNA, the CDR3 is TGTGCCAGCAGCCATGCTAACAGGGAGACTTTCTTT.

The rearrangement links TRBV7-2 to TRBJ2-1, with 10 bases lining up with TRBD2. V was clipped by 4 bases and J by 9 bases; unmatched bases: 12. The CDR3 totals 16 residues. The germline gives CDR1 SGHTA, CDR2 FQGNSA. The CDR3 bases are TGTGCCAGCAGCTCGTATACTAGCGGGAATGGGTTTGAGCAGTTCTTC. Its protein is CASSSYTSGNGFEQFF.

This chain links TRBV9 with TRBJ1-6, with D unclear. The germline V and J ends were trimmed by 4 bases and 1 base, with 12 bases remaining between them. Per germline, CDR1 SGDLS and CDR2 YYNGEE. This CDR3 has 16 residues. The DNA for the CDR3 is TGTGCCAGCAGCATCGAGCGGGAGTCCTATAATTCACCCCTCCACTTT. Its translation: CASSIERESYNSPLHF.

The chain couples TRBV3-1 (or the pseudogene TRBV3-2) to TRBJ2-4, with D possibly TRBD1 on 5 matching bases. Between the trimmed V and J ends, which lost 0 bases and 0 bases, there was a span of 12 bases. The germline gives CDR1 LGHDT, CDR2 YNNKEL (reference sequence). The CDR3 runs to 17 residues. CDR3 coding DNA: TGTGCCAGCAGCCAAGAAGCAGGGATTCTAGCCAAAAACATTCAGTACTTC. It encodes CASSQEAGILAKNIQYF.

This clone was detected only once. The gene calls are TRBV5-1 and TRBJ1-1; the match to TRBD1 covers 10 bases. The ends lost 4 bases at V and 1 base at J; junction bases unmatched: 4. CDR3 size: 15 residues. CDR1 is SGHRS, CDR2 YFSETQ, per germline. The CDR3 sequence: CASSARDRGNTEAFF. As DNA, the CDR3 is TGCGCCAGCAGCGCCCGGGACAGGGGGAACACTGAAGCTTTCTTT.

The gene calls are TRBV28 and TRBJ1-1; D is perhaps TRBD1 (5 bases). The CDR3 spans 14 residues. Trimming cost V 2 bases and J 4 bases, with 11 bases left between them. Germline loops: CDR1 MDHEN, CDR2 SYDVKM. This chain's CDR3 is CASSLIQGGTEAFF. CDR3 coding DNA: TGTGCCAGCAGTTTAATCCAGGGAGGCACTGAAGCTTTCTTT.

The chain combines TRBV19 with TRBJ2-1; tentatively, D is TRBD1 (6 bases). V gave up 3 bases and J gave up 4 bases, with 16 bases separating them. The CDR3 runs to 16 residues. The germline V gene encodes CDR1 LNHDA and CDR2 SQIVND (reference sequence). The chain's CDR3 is CASSMPPNGQYNEQFF. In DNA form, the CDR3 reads TGTGCCAGTAGTATGCCCCCCAACGGACAGTACAATGAGCAGTTCTTC.

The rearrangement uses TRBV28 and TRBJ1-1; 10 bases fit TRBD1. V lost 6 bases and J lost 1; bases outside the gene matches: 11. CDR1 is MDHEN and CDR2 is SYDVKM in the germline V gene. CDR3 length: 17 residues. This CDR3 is CASRKSGTGARNTEAFF. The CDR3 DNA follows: TGTGCCAGCAGGAAATCCGGGACAGGGGCTAGGAACACTGAAGCTTTCTTT.

CDR3 region: CASSIGQPNTGELFF. DNA of the CDR3: TGCGCCAGCAGCATAGGACAACCGAACACCGGGGAGCTGTTTTTT. The rearrangement links TRBV5-1 to TRBJ2-2, with TRBD1 as a possible D gene (5 bases). This CDR3 is built from 15 residues. V gave up 4 bases and J gave up 0 bases, with 10 bases separating them. Per the germline V gene, CDR1 is SGHRS and CDR2 is YFSETQ.

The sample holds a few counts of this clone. The CDR3 DNA reads TGTGCCAGCTCAGAAAAACAGGGGTGGAATTCACCCCTCCACTTT. Translation gives CASSEKQGWNSPLHF. The chain has TRBV18 and TRBJ1-6; TRBD1 agrees at 7 bases. V gave up 5 bases and J gave up 7 bases; unmatched junction bases: 8. This CDR3 has 15 amino acids. Germline lookup yields CDR1 KGHSH and CDR2 LQKENI. Variable domain in full (rest from reference TRBV18 and TRBJ1-6): NAGVMQNPRHLVRRRGQEARLRCSPMKGHSHVYWYRQLPEEGLKFMVYLQKENIIDESGMPKERFSAEFPKEGPSILRIQQVVRGDSAAYFCASSEKQGWNSPLHFGNGTRLTVT.